This T cell receptor (beta chain) came from a study of cytomegalovirus exposure and HLA in healthy donors. 60 Vbeta and 13 Jbeta primers were used in PCR. Using immunoSEQ multiplex PCR, the repertoire was profiled, and TCRdb retains in-frame clones only, with some absent. The sample has approximately 180,000 clones, about 73% seen once. The germline V gene encodes CDR1 MNHEY and CDR2 SMNVEV (reference sequence). Trimming shortened V by 3 bases and J by 0 bases, and 15 bases separated the two germline ends. CDR3 length: 17 amino acids. The material sequenced was PBMCs. The rearrangement uses TRBV27 and TRBJ1-5; no clear D gene. The sequence was collected from a woman between 45 and 65 years old in good health and CMV-seropositive. The CDR3 sequence is CASSFEHTLVSNQPQHF. Written as DNA, the CDR3 is TGTGCCAGCAGTTTTGAACATACCCTGGTTAGCAATCAGCCCCAGCATTTT.